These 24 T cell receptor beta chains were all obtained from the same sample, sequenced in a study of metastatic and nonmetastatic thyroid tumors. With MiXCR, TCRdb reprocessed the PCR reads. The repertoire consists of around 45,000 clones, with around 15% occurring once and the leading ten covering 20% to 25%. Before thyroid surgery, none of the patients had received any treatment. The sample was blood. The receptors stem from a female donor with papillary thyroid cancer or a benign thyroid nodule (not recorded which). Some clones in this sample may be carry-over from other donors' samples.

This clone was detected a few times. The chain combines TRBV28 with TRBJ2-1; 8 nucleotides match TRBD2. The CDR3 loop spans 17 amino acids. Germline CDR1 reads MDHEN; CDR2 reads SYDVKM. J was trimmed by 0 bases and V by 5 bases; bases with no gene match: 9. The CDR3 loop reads CASSLLLAVTSYNEQFF. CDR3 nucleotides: TGTGCCAGCAGTCTCCTACTAGCGGTAACCTCCTACAATGAGCAGTTCTTC.

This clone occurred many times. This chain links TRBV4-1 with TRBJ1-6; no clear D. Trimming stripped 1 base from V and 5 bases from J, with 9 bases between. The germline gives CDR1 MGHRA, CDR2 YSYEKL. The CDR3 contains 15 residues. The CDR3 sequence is CASSQGAHNNSPLHF. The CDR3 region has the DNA TGCGCCAGCAGCCAAGGGGCCCATAATAATTCACCCCTCCACTTT.

CDR3 protein: CATSLVGADTGELFF. In DNA, the CDR3 is TGTGCCACCAGCCTGGTGGGGGCCGACACCGGGGAGCTGTTTTTT. The V call is TRBV15, the J call TRBJ2-2, with D possibly TRBD1 on 6 matching bases. CDR3 length: 15 residues. Germline assignment: CDR1 LNHNV and CDR2 YYDKDF (reference sequence). Trimming shortened V by 5 bases and J by 3 bases, and 13 bases separated the two germline ends.

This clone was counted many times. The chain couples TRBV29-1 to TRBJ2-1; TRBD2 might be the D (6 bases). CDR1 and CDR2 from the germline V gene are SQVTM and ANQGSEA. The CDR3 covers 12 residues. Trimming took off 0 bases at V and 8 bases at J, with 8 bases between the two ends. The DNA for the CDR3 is TGCAGCGTTGAAGATTCGGGGGATGAGCAGTTCTTC. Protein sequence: CSVEDSGDEQFF.

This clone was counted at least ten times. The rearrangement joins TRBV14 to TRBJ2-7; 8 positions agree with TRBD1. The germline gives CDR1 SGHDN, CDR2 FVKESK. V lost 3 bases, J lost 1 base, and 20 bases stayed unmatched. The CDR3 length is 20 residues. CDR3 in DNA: TGTGCCAGCAGCCATACTTTTTGGGAATACCAGGGGGCCGGTTCCTACGAGCAGTACTTC. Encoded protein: CASSHTFWEYQGAGSYEQYF.

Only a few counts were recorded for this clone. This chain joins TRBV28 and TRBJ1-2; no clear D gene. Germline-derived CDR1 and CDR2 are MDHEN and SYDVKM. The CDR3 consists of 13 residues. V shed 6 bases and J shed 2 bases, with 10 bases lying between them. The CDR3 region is CASSSEKNYGYTF. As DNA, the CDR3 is TGTGCCAGCAGCTCCGAAAAGAACTATGGCTACACCTTC.

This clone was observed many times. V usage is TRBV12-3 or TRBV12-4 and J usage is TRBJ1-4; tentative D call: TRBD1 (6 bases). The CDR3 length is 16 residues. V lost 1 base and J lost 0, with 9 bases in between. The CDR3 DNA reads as TGTGCCAGCAGTTTAGGGGGGGCTGCAACTAATGAAAAACTGTTTTTT. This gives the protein CASSLGGAATNEKLFF.

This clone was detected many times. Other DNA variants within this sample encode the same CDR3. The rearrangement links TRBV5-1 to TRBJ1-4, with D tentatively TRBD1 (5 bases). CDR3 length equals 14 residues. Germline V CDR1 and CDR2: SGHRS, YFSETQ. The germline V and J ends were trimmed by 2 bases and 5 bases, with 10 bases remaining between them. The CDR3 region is CASSFGTANEKLFF. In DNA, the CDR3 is TGCGCCAGCAGCTTTGGGACGGCAAATGAAAAACTGTTTTTT.

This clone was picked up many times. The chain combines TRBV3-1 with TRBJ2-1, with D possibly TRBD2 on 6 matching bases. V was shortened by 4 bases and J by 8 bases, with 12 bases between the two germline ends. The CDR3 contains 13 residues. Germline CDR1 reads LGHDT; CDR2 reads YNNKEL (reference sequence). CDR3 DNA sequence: TGTGCCAGCAGCCGGGGGGACTCTTATGAGCAGTTCTTC. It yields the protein CASSRGDSYEQFF.

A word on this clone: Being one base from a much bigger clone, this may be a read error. Here the CDR3 reads CASSSDSGRAGDTQYF. The CDR3 DNA sequence: TGTGCCAGCAGCTCGGATAGCGGGAGGGCCGGAGATACGCAGTATTTT. V and J are TRBV5-4 and TRBJ2-3; TRBD2 aligns across 11 bases. V shed 3 bases, J shed 5 bases, and the junction held 8 bases outside the gene matches. Germline loops: CDR1 SGHNT, CDR2 YYREEE (reference sequence). The CDR3 is 16 amino acids.

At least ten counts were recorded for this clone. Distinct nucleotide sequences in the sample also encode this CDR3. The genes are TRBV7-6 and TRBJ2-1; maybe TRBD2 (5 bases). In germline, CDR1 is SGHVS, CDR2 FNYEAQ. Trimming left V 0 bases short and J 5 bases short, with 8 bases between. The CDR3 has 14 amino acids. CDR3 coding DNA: TGTGCCAGCAGCTTAGCGGGAGCCCACAATGAGCAGTTCTTC. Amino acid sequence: CASSLAGAHNEQFF.

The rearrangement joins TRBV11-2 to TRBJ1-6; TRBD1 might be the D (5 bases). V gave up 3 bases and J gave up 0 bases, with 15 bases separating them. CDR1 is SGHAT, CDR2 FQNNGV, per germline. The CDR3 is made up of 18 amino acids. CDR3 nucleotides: TGTGCCAGCAGCTTTAAGAAAAAGGGACCCTCCTATAATTCACCCCTCCACTTT. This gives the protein CASSFKKKGPSYNSPLHF.

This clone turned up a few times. The CDR3 region is CASSPKSQYGYTF. Written as DNA, the CDR3 is TGTGCCAGCAGCCCAAAGAGCCAATATGGCTACACCTTC. The J gene is TRBJ1-2, the V gene TRBV6-2 or TRBV6-3; no clear D gene. Trimming took 6 bases from V and 5 from J, leaving 13 bases between them. The CDR3 spans 13 residues. Germline V gene data show CDR1 as MNHEY and CDR2 as SVGEGT.

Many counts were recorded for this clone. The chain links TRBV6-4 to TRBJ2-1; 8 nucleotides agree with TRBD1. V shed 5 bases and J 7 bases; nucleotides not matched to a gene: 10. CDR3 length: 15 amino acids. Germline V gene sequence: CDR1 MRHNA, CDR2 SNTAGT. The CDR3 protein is CASSTGQGQVNEQFF. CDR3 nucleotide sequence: TGTGCCAGCAGTACCGGACAGGGCCAGGTGAATGAGCAGTTCTTC.

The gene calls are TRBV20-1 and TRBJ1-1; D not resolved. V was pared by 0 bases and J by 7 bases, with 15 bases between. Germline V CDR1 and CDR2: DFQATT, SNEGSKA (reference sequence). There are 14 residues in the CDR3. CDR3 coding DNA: TGCAGTGCTAGAGATTTCCCGAGATTGGGTGAAGCTTTCTTT. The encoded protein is CSARDFPRLGEAFF.

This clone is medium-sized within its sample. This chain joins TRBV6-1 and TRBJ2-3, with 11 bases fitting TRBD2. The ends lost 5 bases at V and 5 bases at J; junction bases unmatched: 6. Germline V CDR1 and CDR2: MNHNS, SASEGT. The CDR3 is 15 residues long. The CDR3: CASSSLGLAGDTQYF. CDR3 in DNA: TGTGCCAGCAGTTCCCTCGGACTAGCGGGAGATACGCAGTATTTT.

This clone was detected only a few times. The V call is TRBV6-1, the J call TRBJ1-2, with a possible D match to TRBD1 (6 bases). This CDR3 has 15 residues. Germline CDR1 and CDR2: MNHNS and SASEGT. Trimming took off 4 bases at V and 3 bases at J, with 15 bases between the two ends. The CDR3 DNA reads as TGTGCCAGCAGTGGGGGACCGGGGGGCCACTATGGCTACACCTTC. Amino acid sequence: CASSGGPGGHYGYTF.

Here the CDR3 DNA reads TGTGCCAGCGGGAGGGCTGACGAGGAGCTGTTTTTT. This codes for CASGRADEELFF. The chain employs TRBV28 and TRBJ2-2; TRBD2 matches 7 bases. Losses at the gene ends were 8 bases for V and 10 bases for J; bases not matched to a gene: 7. Per the germline V gene, CDR1 is MDHEN and CDR2 is SYDVKM. The CDR3 loop spans 12 amino acids.

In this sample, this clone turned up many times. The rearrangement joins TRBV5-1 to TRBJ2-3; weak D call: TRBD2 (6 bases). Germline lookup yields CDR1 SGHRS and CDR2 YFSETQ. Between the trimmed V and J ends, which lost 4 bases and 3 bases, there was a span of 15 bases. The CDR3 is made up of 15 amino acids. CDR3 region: CASSPLDGGTDTQYF. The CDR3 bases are TGCGCCAGCAGCCCACTGGACGGGGGAACAGATACGCAGTATTTT.

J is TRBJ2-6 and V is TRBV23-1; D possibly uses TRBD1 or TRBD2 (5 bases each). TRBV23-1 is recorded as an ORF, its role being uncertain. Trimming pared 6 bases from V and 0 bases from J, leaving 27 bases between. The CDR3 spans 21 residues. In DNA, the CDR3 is TGCGCCAGCAGCAGAAATAACCTCCGAGGGGCACGACGCTCTGGGGCCAACGTCCTGACTTTC. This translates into CASSRNNLRGARRSGANVLTF.

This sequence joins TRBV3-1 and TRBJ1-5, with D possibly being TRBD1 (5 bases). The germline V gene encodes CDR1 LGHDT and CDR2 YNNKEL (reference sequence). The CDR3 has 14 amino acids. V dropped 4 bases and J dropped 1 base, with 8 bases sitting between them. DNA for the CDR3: TGTGCCAGCAGCCTGGGACTAAGCAATCAGCCCCAGCATTTT. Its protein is CASSLGLSNQPQHF.

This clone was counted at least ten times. The CDR3 nucleotides are TGCAGCGTTGAACTACTAGCGGGAGTTTACAATGAGCAGTTCTTC. Translation: CSVELLAGVYNEQFF. The J gene is TRBJ2-1, the V gene TRBV29-1; 11 bases match TRBD2. The junction had 4 bases not matched to a gene; V was cut back by 2 bases and J by 4 bases. There are 15 residues in the CDR3. Germline CDR1 is SQVTM and CDR2 is ANQGSEA.

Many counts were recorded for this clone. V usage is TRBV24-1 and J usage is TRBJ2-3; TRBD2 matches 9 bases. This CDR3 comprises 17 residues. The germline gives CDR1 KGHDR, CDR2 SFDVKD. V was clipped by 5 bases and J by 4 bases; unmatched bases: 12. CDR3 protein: CATSARWPSGAADTQYF. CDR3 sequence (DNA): TGTGCCACCAGTGCCCGATGGCCTAGCGGGGCGGCAGATACGCAGTATTTT.

CDR3 residues: CSARDVGHDRLNTEAFF. DNA of the CDR3: TGCAGTGCTAGAGACGTTGGTCACGACAGGCTGAACACTGAAGCTTTCTTT. The J gene is TRBJ1-1, the V gene TRBV20-1, with a tentative D call TRBD1 (6 bases). The CDR3 length is 17 residues. CDR1 and CDR2 (germline): DFQATT, SNEGSKA (reference sequence). Trimming cost V 0 bases and J 0 bases, with 17 bases left between them.